The sequence of this TCR beta chain was determined in a study of cytomegalovirus exposure and HLA in healthy donors. Overall study findings and caveats: Overall, roughly 150 TCR beta chains were annotated as cytomegalovirus-associated. Despite most TCR sequences being rare, some public TCRs occurred in many donors. Later work found that TCR association rates differed between HLA loci; DRB1 had the most and HLA-C the fewest.

The germline V gene has CDR1 SGHNT and CDR2 YYREEE (reference sequence). The CDR3 has 14 residues. J was trimmed by 4 bases and V by 4 bases; bases with no gene match: 7. In the case of this clone: Antigen: not known.

Both 60 Vbeta primers and 13 Jbeta primers went into the PCR. Clones were read by immunoSEQ multiplex PCR, and TCRdb kept only the in-frame ones, dropping some. Of fewer than 150,000 clones detected, roughly 85% appear once; the ten largest clones hold about 7%. The chain is built from TRBV5-4 and TRBJ2-5; 7 bases match TRBD2. This TCR came from a man between 40 and 49 years old in good health and CMV-seropositive. Sequenced sample: PBMCs. For the CDR3, the DNA is TGTGCCAGCAGCGTACTGGCGGGAGTAGAGACCCAGTACTTC. Translated: CASSVLAGVETQYF.